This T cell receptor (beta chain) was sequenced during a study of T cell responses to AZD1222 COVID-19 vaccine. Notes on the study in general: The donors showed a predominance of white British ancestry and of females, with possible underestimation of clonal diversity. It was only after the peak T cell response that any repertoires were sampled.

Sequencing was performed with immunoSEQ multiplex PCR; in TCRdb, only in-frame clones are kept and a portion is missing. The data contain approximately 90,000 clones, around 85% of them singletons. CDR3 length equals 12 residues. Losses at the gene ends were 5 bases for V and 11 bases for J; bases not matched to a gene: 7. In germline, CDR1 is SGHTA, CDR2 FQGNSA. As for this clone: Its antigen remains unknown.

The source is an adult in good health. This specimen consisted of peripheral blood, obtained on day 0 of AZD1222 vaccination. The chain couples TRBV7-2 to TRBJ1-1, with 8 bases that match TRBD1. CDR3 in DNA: TGTGCCAGCAGCCCGGGGACAGGTGCGGCTTTCTTT. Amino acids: CASSPGTGAAFF.